These T cell receptor beta chains were read from a single sample in a study of tumor and adjacent non-tumor tissue in lung cancer. TCRdb recomputed calls from the multiplex PCR reads with MiXCR, one row per CDR3 protein. The sample yields approximately 77,000 distinct CDR3 sequences, roughly 80% seen once. The sequenced sample consisted of distant non-tumor lung tissue. These receptors were collected from a man between 60 and 75 years old with non-small cell lung cancer. CDR3s include the opening cysteine and the closing phenylalanine or tryptophan. A D gene is named only where the DNA matches it firmly. Size is stated for part of the rows, as once, few or many counts, or as a class when the clone is expanded.

TRBJ2-1 TRBV11-3 NA NA TGTGCCAGCAGCTCCCTAGCAGGGGTGCCGGGGAATGAGCAGTTCTTC CASSSLAGVPGNEQFF
TRBJ2-6 TRBV11-2 TRBD2 NA TGTGCCAGTAGACCAACTAGCGGGGGAGCCACTGGGACCAACGTCCTGACTTTC CASRPTSGGATGTNVLTF
TRBJ2-3 TRBV7-9 NA large TGTGCCAGCAGCCGGGGCCCCGATACGCAGTATTTT CASSRGPDTQYF
TRBJ2-6 TRBV7-3 NA NA TGTGCCGGCAGCCCCAACGGAGAGTCTGGGGCCAACGTCCTGACTTTC CAGSPNGESGANVLTF
TRBJ2-3 TRBV20-1 TRBD2 NA TGCGGTGCTAGTGGGTCTCGGCGGGGGGACACAGATACGCACTATTTT CGASGSRRGDTDTHYF
TRBJ1-2 TRBV5-4 NA NA TGTGCCAGGAGCTTGGTTAACTATGGCTACACCTTC CARSLVNYGYTF
TRBJ2-7 TRBV20-1 NA NA TGCAGTGTCATGGGGCTGGACGAGCAGTACTTC CSVMGLDEQYF
TRBJ2-5 TRBV11-3 NA NA TGTGCCAGCAGCTTAGATGTGGGGACCCTCGTCCAATACTTC CASSLDVGTLVQYF
TRBJ2-7 TRBV6-5 NA NA TGTGCCAGCAGTTACACTTTGACAGGTGCCTTCTACGAGCAGTACTTC CASSYTLTGAFYEQYF
TRBJ2-2 TRBV20-1 NA few TGCAGTGCTTCCCATGAAAAGAACACCGGGGAGCTATTTTTT CSASHEKNTGELFF
TRBJ2-7 TRBV4-3 TRBD2 few TGCGCCAGCAGCCAAGAACTAGCGCCTTCCTACAGGCAGTACTTC CASSQELAPSYRQYF
TRBJ1-6 TRBV20-1 NA NA TGCAGTGCTGAGCGCCTCGGAGAAAGGGGTAATTCACCCTACCACTTT CSAERLGERGNSPYHF
TRBJ2-3 TRBV20-1 NA NA TGCAGTGCTGGTGCGGAAAAAAGGGGTCCAGGTACGCAGTATTTT CSAGAEKRGPGTQYF
TRBJ1-5 TRBV5-6 TRBD1 NA TGTGCCAGCAGCTTCTCTGACAGGGGCACAATCAATCAGTCCCAGCATTTT CASSFSDRGTINQSQHF
TRBJ1-3 TRBV20-1 NA NA TGCAGTACCACTTGGACGTCTGGAAACATCATATATTTT CSTTWTSGNIIYF
TRBJ1-2 TRBV29-1 NA once TGCAGCGTTGAAGTAAAGACGGGGAAGAAGAACTATGGCTACACCTTC CSVEVKTGKKNYGYTF
TRBJ2-1 TRBV11-3 TRBD2 NA TGTGCCAGGAGCTTCGGGAGGGCTAGTGAGCAGTTCTTC CARSFGRASEQFF
TRBJ1-1 TRBV6-1 NA NA TGTGCCAGTAGTGGAGACAGGTGCGACACTGAAGCTTTCTTT CASSGDRCDTEAFF
TRBJ2-2 TRBV11-2 NA NA TGTGAGAGCAGCGAAGGTGGCCGCAGCACCAGGGAGCTGTTTTTT CESSEGGRSTRELFF
TRBJ2-7 TRBV11-2 NA NA TGTGCCAGCCCCCGGTACACCTACTACGAGCAGTACTTC CASPRYTYYEQYF
TRBJ1-5 TRBV12-3/TRBV12-4 NA many TGTGCCAGCAGTTCAGGGTGGAATCAGCCCCAGCATTTT CASSSGWNQPQHF
TRBJ1-3 TRBV13 NA NA TGTGCCAGCAGCTTAGACCCGGCAGAGGCTGGGAACACCATATATTTT CASSLDPAEAGNTIYF
TRBJ2-7 TRBV6-2/TRBV6-3 NA NA TGTGCCAACAGAAAAGTGCACTCGTCCAGGACCTACGAGCAGTACTTC CANRKVHSSRTYEQYF
TRBJ2-6 TRBV11-2 TRBD1 NA TGTGCCAACAGCTTAGTTCCTAGGGACAGGCCCTCTGGGGCCAACGTCCTGACTTTC CANSLVPRDRPSGANVLTF
TRBJ1-1 TRBV6-5 NA NA TGTGCCAGGAGTCGCGCGGCAAACACTGAAGCTTTCTTT CARSRAANTEAFF
TRBJ2-5 TRBV20-1 NA NA TGCAATGCTAGACTCACCCTCATCTCGGAGACCCAGTACTTC CNARLTLISETQYF
TRBJ2-1 TRBV29-1 NA once TGCAGAGGGACGATACGAGCCGGAGGGCCCGGTGAGCAGTTCTTC CRGTIRAGGPGEQFF
TRBJ1-1 TRBV5-4 TRBD1 NA TGTGCCAGCAGCGCCGATCGACAGGGACGAGGCGACATTGAAGCCATCTTT CASSADRQGRGDIEAIF